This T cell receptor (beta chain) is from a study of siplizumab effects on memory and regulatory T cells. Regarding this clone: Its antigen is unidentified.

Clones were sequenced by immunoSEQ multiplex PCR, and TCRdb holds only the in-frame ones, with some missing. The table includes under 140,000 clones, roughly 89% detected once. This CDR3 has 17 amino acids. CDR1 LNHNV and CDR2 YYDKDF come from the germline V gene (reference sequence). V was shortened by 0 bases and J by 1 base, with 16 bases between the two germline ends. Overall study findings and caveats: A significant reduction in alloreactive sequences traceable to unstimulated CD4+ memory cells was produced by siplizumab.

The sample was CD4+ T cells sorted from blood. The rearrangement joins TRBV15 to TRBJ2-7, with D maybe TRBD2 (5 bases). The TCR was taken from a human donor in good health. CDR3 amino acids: CATSRDRGADISYEQYF. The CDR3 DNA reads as TGTGCCACCAGCAGAGATCGGGGTGCAGATATTTCCTACGAGCAGTACTTC.